The 26 T cell receptor beta chains in this list originate from one sample, sequenced in a study of early T cells in non-severe SARS-CoV-2 infection. Using its own MiXCR run on the 5' RACE reads, TCRdb lists one record per CDR3 protein. This repertoire shows some 25,000 distinct CDR3 sequences, 5.4% found once; its top ten account for roughly 0.88%. Sequencing used whole blood. The receptors originated from an adult who was a healthcare worker with PCR-confirmed SARS-CoV-2 infection or an uninfected control (not recorded which).

Many counts were recorded for this clonotype. This chain joins TRBV9 and TRBJ2-1, with 8 positions matching TRBD1. Germline lookup yields CDR1 SGDLS and CDR2 YYNGEE. This CDR3 is 14 amino acids long. J was trimmed by 7 bases and V by 4 bases; bases with no gene match: 7. This CDR3 reads CASSLWTGKNEQFF. DNA for the CDR3: TGTGCCAGCAGCCTCTGGACAGGGAAGAATGAGCAGTTCTTC. Together with reference TRBV9 and TRBJ2-1, the CDR3 gives the full variable domain: DSGVTQTPKHLITATGQRVTLRCSPRSGDLSVYWYQQSLDQGLQFLIQYYNGEERAKGNILERFSAQQFPDLHSELNLSSLELGDSALYFCASSLWTGKNEQFFGPGTRLTVL.

The rearrangement links TRBV27 to TRBJ2-5; TRBD1 matches at 7 bases. Trimming removed 6 bases from V and 5 bases from J; junction bases left unmatched: 6. The CDR3 has 13 residues. Germline V CDR1 and CDR2: MNHEY, SMNVEV (reference sequence). The CDR3 sequence: CASRTGSMETQYF. CDR3 coding DNA: TGTGCCAGCAGGACAGGGTCGATGGAGACCCAGTACTTC.

In this sample, this clonotype turned up a few times. The chain combines TRBV27 with TRBJ2-4, with 7 nucleotides matching TRBD2. There are 14 residues in the CDR3. V trimming: 3 bases; J trimming: 7 bases; junction bases outside the gene matches: 6. Germline V gives CDR1 MNHEY, CDR2 SMNVEV (reference sequence). The CDR3 nucleotides read TGTGCCAGCAGTTTTTCGGGGGGAACTAACATTCAGTACTTC. The encoded protein is CASSFSGGTNIQYF.

This clonotype is medium-sized within its sample. The CDR3 here is CASSQGLAGAGYTGELFF. The CDR3 DNA follows: TGCGCCAGCAGCCAAGGACTAGCGGGAGCTGGGTACACCGGGGAGCTGTTTTTT. J is TRBJ2-2 and V is TRBV4-3, with TRBD2 matching 12 bases. CDR3 length: 18 amino acids. Trimming took 1 base from V and 3 from J; bases not matched to a gene: 6. CDR1 is LGHNA, CDR2 YSLEER, per germline.

This clonotype came up many times. The genes are TRBV27 and TRBJ1-6; 9 nucleotides align to TRBD1. V lost 1 base to trimming and J lost 7 bases; unmatched junction nucleotides: 11. Germline-derived CDR1 and CDR2 are MNHEY and SMNVEV (reference sequence). The CDR3 loop spans 18 amino acids. The CDR3 reads CASSLYPLGTGGNSPLHF. The CDR3, as DNA: TGTGCCAGCAGTTTATACCCCCTGGGAACAGGGGGCAATTCACCCCTCCACTTT.

This chain links TRBV6-5 with TRBJ1-1; D is possibly TRBD1 (6 bases). Germline V gives CDR1 MNHEY, CDR2 SVGAGI. The CDR3 runs to 15 residues. V was pared by 6 bases and J by 1 base, with 15 bases between. The CDR3 sequence: CASSYRVTGNTEAFF. Here the CDR3 DNA reads TGTGCCAGCAGCTACAGGGTCACAGGGAACACTGAAGCTTTCTTT.

The rearrangement joins TRBV7-8 to TRBJ2-7, with D possibly TRBD2 on 6 matching bases. Germline CDR1 and CDR2: SGHVS and FQNEAQ. Trimming pared 1 base from V and 2 bases from J, leaving 21 bases between. The CDR3 sequence is 18 residues long. CDR3 DNA: TGTGCCAGCAGCTTAGATGTCGGGAGCCGTCCACTGACCTACGAGCAGTACTTC. Its protein product is CASSLDVGSRPLTYEQYF.

This clonotype was recorded many times. The chain links TRBV7-9 to TRBJ1-1, with D unclear. The CDR3 is 13 residues long. V lost 1 base and J lost 7, with 10 bases in between. Germline CDR1 reads SEHNR; CDR2 reads FQNEAQ (reference sequence). The CDR3 sequence: CASSLDGGSEAFF. CDR3 DNA: TGTGCCAGCAGCTTAGACGGCGGCAGTGAAGCTTTCTTT.

This clonotype showed up many times. The chain joins TRBV7-2 to TRBJ1-2; unclear D gene. Trimming left V 2 bases short and J 3 bases short, with 10 bases between. This CDR3 spans 14 amino acids. The germline V gene has CDR1 SGHTA and CDR2 FQGNSA. The DNA for the CDR3 is TGTGCCAGCAGCTTATTCAACAGTTACTATGGCTACACCTTC. Protein sequence: CASSLFNSYYGYTF.

This clonotype was recorded at least ten times. The chain recombines TRBV3-1 with TRBJ2-5; TRBD1 matches at 7 bases. V lost 5 bases and J lost 4; bases outside the gene matches: 1. Germline CDR1 is LGHDT and CDR2 is YNNKEL (reference sequence). CDR3 length: 12 residues. The CDR3 sequence: CASSYRGETQYF. The CDR3 region has the DNA TGTGCCAGCAGCTACAGGGGAGAGACCCAGTACTTC.

This clonotype was detected a few times. The genes are TRBV29-1 and TRBJ2-5; D might be TRBD1 (5 bases). The CDR3 consists of 12 residues. Germline-derived CDR1 and CDR2 are SQVTM and ANQGSEA. The ends were cut back, 3 bases at V and 4 bases at J, with 9 bases in the middle. Written as DNA, the CDR3 is TGCAGCGTTGAGTGGGGCCCAGAGACCCAGTACTTC. This gives the protein CSVEWGPETQYF.

The rearrangement links TRBV12-3 or TRBV12-4 to TRBJ2-1; unclear D gene. This CDR3 contains 12 residues. Trimming cost V 8 bases and J 5 bases, with 10 bases left between them. CDR3 bases: TGTGCCAGCGACCTGGTAGACAATGAGCAGTTCTTC. Amino acids: CASDLVDNEQFF.

This clonotype was counted only a few times. The rearrangement uses TRBV11-2 and TRBJ2-5; D is perhaps TRBD2 (5 bases). V was trimmed by 0 bases and J by 2 bases, leaving 7 bases between them. This CDR3 is 14 amino acids long. The V gene's germline CDR1 is SGHAT and CDR2 FQNNGV. CDR3 DNA: TGTGCCAGCAGCTTAGAGGGAGATCAAGAGACCCAGTACTTC. It specifies CASSLEGDQETQYF. The whole variable domain, filled in from reference TRBV11-2 and TRBJ2-5, reads EAGVAQSPRYKIIEKRQSVAFWCNPISGHATLYWYQQILGQGPKLLIQFQNNGVVDDSQLPKDRFSAERLKGVDSTLKIQPAKLEDSAVYLCASSLEGDQETQYFGPGTRLLVL.

This clonotype has more than one count but fewer than ten. CDR3 amino acids: CASSFTLGHPDLGTDTQYF. For the CDR3, the DNA is TGTGCCAGCAGCTTTACTCTCGGACACCCCGATCTGGGCACAGATACGCAGTATTTT. The genes are TRBV7-9 and TRBJ2-3, with D perhaps TRBD1 (5 bases). Between the trimmed V and J ends, which lost 3 bases and 1 base, there was a span of 23 bases. Germline V CDR1 and CDR2: SEHNR, FQNEAQ (reference sequence). The CDR3 has 19 residues.

This clonotype has a count of ten or more. V and J are TRBV7-9 and TRBJ2-7, with 13 bases lining up with TRBD2. The length of the CDR3 is 15 residues. Germline V gene lookup returns CDR1 SEHNR and CDR2 FQNEAQ (reference sequence). V lost 4 bases and J lost 5; bases outside the gene matches: 5. The CDR3 nucleotides read TGTGCCAGCAGCTCAGGACTAGCGGGGGCCGACGAGCAGTACTTC. As protein: CASSSGLAGADEQYF.

V is TRBV7-9 and J is TRBJ2-1, with D unresolved. This CDR3 contains 16 residues. Per the germline V gene, CDR1 is SEHNR and CDR2 is FQNEAQ (reference sequence). V lost 4 bases to trimming and J lost 5 bases, with 18 bases between them. The CDR3 loop reads CASSSSKYSRNNEQFF. DNA for the CDR3: TGTGCCAGCAGCTCGAGCAAATATTCCCGCAACAATGAGCAGTTCTTC.

By sample fraction, this clonotype is medium-sized (0.01 to 0.1%). This sequence joins TRBV5-4 and TRBJ1-2, with 8 bases matching TRBD1. CDR1 and CDR2 from the germline V gene are SGHNT and YYREEE (reference sequence). Trimming at V came to 5 bases and at J to 3 bases, leaving 6 bases not matched to a gene. CDR3 length: 14 residues. This CDR3 reads CASSFYRGDYGYTF. The CDR3 DNA follows: TGTGCCAGCAGTTTTTACAGGGGGGACTATGGCTACACCTTC.

V is TRBV6-2 or TRBV6-3 and J is TRBJ1-5, with a tentative D call TRBD1 (5 bases). Trimming cost V 5 bases and J 4 bases, with 15 bases left between them. The CDR3 runs to 15 residues. Looked up from germline, CDR1 is MNHEY and CDR2 is SVGEGT. Here the CDR3 reads CASSKAGPVNQPQHF. CDR3 nucleotides: TGTGCCAGCAGTAAGGCAGGGCCCGTTAATCAGCCCCAGCATTTT.

V and J are TRBV5-4 and TRBJ2-7, with 7 nucleotides matching TRBD1. Germline CDR1 SGHNT, CDR2 YYREEE (reference sequence). This CDR3 has 14 residues. The junction had 3 bases not matched to a gene; V was cut back by 1 base and J by 2 bases. In DNA, the CDR3 is TGTGCCAGCAGCTTGACTCAGGGGGCCTACGAGCAGTACTTC. Its protein is CASSLTQGAYEQYF.

The V call is TRBV18, the J call TRBJ2-7; 10 nucleotides line up with TRBD2. The CDR3 consists of 15 residues. Losses at the gene ends were 2 bases for V and 2 bases for J; bases not matched to a gene: 3. Germline CDR1 KGHSH, CDR2 LQKENI. The CDR3 is CASSPRAGGPYEQYF. CDR3 bases: TGTGCCAGCTCACCAAGAGCGGGGGGGCCCTACGAGCAGTACTTC.

This clonotype was recorded a few times. The rearrangement links TRBV7-2 to TRBJ1-3, with D perhaps TRBD1 (5 bases). The CDR3 totals 18 residues. CDR1 is SGHTA and CDR2 is FQGNSA in the germline V gene. Trimming cost V 0 bases and J 3 bases, with 18 bases left between them. CDR3 region: CASSLAGPQGLYGNTIYF. CDR3 sequence (DNA): TGTGCCAGCAGCTTAGCCGGCCCTCAGGGTCTGTATGGAAACACCATATATTTT.

This clonotype was seen at least ten times. V and J are TRBV28 and TRBJ2-5; possibly TRBD2 for D (6 bases). V was clipped by 2 bases and J by 4 bases, with 11 bases between them. Germline V gives CDR1 MDHEN, CDR2 SYDVKM. This CDR3 contains 14 residues. CDR3 nucleotide sequence: TGTGCCAGCAGTTTACGACTAGTTCCAGAGACCCAGTACTTC. Translation gives CASSLRLVPETQYF.

By share, this clonotype ranks as medium-sized. The CDR3 here is CASSSTGTGDGYTF. CDR3 DNA: TGCGCCAGCAGCTCCACCGGGACAGGGGATGGCTACACCTTC. The chain joins TRBV5-1 to TRBJ1-2, with 10 bases fitting TRBD1. CDR3 length equals 14 residues. Germline values: CDR1 SGHRS, CDR2 YFSETQ. With V trimmed by 3 bases and J by 6 bases, 5 bases remained unmatched.

This clonotype came up many times. The chain has TRBV7-2 and TRBJ1-4; 8 positions match TRBD1. Germline V CDR1 and CDR2: SGHTA, FQGNSA. This CDR3 comprises 13 residues. Losses at the gene ends were 5 bases for V and 8 bases for J; bases not matched to a gene: 4. CDR3 DNA sequence: TGTGCCAGCAGCCCCGGGACAGGAGAAAAACTGTTTTTT. Its translation is CASSPGTGEKLFF.

Many counts were recorded for this clonotype. CDR3 DNA sequence: TGCGCCAGCACCCCAGGCGGGGCGCTCGGAAACATTCAGTACTTC. It codes for CASTPGGALGNIQYF. V gene TRBV5-1 combines with J gene TRBJ2-4; the D gene is possibly TRBD2 (6 bases). This CDR3 is built from 15 residues. The germline V gene encodes CDR1 SGHRS and CDR2 YFSETQ. Trimming shortened V by 6 bases and J by 6 bases, and 19 bases separated the two germline ends.

This clonotype was seen a handful of times. The chain recombines TRBV11-2 with TRBJ2-5, with unresolved D. Per the germline V gene, CDR1 is SGHAT and CDR2 is FQNNGV. Deletions cut 5 bases from V and 3 bases from J, with 10 bases between. CDR3 length: 13 residues. CDR3 DNA: TGTGCCAGCAGCCCCGTCGGAAAAGAGACCCAGTACTTC. It specifies CASSPVGKETQYF.